This entry lists 7 T cell receptor beta chains sequenced from one sample in a study of blood T cell repertoires in COVID-19. Clones were read by immunoSEQ multiplex PCR, and TCRdb kept only the in-frame ones, dropping some. The sample yields 200,000 to 300,000 clones, around 87% seen once. Sample: peripheral blood. These receptors came from a woman aged 50 to 60 with acute or convalescent COVID-19.

The chain joins TRBV10-3 to TRBJ1-6; D gene unclear. The CDR3 contains 13 residues. CDR1 ENHRY and CDR2 SYGVKD come from the germline V gene. V lost 4 bases to trimming and J lost 7 bases, with 8 bases between them. The CDR3 coding sequence is TGTGCCATCAGTGCTGCAGTAAATTCACCCCTCCACTTT. This translates into CAISAAVNSPLHF.

The chain recombines TRBV9 with TRBJ2-7; D perhaps matches TRBD2 (6 bases). Trimming took 1 base from V and 2 from J, leaving 13 bases between them. There are 15 residues in the CDR3. Germline assignment: CDR1 SGDLS and CDR2 YYNGEE. The CDR3 bases are TGTGCCAGCAGCGTATCCTCGGCGGGACCCTACGAGCAGTACTTC. Translated, it gives CASSVSSAGPYEQYF.

The rearrangement uses TRBV4-1 and TRBJ1-1, with a possible D match to TRBD1 (6 bases). Deletions cut 0 bases from V and 0 bases from J, with 8 bases between. The CDR3 covers 15 residues. Germline CDR1 and CDR2: MGHRA and YSYEKL. The CDR3 spells CASSQDKGVNTEAFF. The CDR3 DNA is TGCGCCAGCAGCCAAGATAAGGGGGTGAACACTGAAGCTTTCTTT.

In this sample, this clone turned up once. The genes are TRBV6-5 and TRBJ1-1, with a weak D call TRBD1 (6 bases). This CDR3 region has 15 residues. Trimming took 6 bases from V and 0 from J, leaving 14 bases between them. CDR1 and CDR2 (germline): MNHEY, SVGAGI. CDR3 region: CASSVDPGVNTEAFF. The CDR3 DNA follows: TGTGCCAGCAGCGTCGACCCAGGGGTGAACACTGAAGCTTTCTTT.

The chain links TRBV21-1 to TRBJ1-5. TRBV21-1 has pseudogene status. This CDR3 comprises 16 residues. CDR3 region: CASSNEVVALYQPQHF. DNA for the CDR3: TGTGCCAGCAGCAATGAAGTGGTTGCTCTATATCAGCCCCAGCATTTT.

This clone was counted once. The V gene is TRBV27, the J gene TRBJ1-4; possibly TRBD1 for D (5 bases). Trimming removed 3 bases at V and 5 bases at J, with 10 bases between. The CDR3 covers 14 residues. In germline, CDR1 is MNHEY, CDR2 SMNVEV (reference sequence). CDR3 nucleotides: TGTGCCAGCAGTTTTGGGAGGGGAAATGAAAAACTGTTTTTT. It yields the protein CASSFGRGNEKLFF.

This sequence joins TRBV6-6 and TRBJ2-2; D remains ambiguous. The CDR3 spans 17 residues. Germline assignment: CDR1 MNHNY and CDR2 SVGAGI (reference sequence). Trimming removed 5 bases at V and 0 bases at J, with 16 bases between. In DNA, the CDR3 is TGTGCCAGCAGTCGCCAGTCTCCCGTCGCGAACACCGGGGAGCTGTTTTTT. The encoded protein is CASSRQSPVANTGELFF.